This T cell receptor (beta chain) was sequenced during a study of graft-versus-host responses after intestinal transplantation. At the level of the study: Multivisceral, liver-intestinal, or isolated intestinal grafts were transplanted into recipients. Anti-thymocyte globulin induction preceded two to four years of tacrolimus and steroid maintenance in all recipients.

The assay was immunoSEQ multiplex PCR, and TCRdb's table has in-frame clones only and misses some. Altogether fewer than 85,000 clones are present, about 90% being singletons, with the ten largest covering around 2.5%. Points on this clone: Antigen specificity is unknown.

General study points: GvH clone levels peaked in circulation, and this peak was associated with early post-transplant HvG declines. Recipient bone marrow held GvH clones, some seen earlier in ileum or blood.

V was clipped by 0 bases and J by 6 bases, with 7 bases between them. The CDR3 is 13 residues long. Germline CDR1 reads SGHRS; CDR2 reads YFSETQ. Here the sequenced sample was unstimulated CD8+ T cells sorted from spleen or lymph node cells, taken before intestinal transplant. The V call is TRBV5-1, the J call TRBJ2-1, with D possibly matching TRBD2 (5 bases). This sequence originates from a human donor who received an intestinal transplant. The CDR3 sequence is CASSLGGFNEQFF. The CDR3 DNA reads as TGCGCCAGCAGCTTGGGCGGGTTCAATGAGCAGTTCTTC.